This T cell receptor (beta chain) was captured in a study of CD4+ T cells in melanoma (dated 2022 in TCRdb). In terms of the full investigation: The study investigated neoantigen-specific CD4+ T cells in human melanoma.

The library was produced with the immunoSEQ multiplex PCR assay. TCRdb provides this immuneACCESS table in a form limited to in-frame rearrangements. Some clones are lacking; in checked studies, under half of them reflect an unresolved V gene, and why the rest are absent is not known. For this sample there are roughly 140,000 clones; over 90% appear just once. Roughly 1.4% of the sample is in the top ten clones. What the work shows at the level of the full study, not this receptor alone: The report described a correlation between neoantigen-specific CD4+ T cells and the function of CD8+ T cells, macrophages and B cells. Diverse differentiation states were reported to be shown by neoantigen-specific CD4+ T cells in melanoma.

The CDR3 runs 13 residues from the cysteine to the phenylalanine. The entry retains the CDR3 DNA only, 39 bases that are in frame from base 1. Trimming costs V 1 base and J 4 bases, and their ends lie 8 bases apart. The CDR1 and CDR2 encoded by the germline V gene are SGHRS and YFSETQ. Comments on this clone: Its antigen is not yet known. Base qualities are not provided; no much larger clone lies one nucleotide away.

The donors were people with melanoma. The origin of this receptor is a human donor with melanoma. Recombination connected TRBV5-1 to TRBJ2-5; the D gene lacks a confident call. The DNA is TGCGCCAGCAGCTTGCCGGGTAGAGAGACCCAGTACTTC. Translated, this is CASSLPGRETQYF.